The 23 T cell receptor beta chains in this list originate from one sample, sequenced in a study of blood T cell repertoires in COVID-19. Assay: immunoSEQ multiplex PCR; the TCRdb copy retains only in-frame clones and omits some. The data contain fewer than 200,000 clones, about 86% of them seen just once; the ten biggest clones take up approximately 12%. The specimen sequenced was peripheral blood. The receptors here all came from a woman between 65 and 79 years old with COVID-19, enrolled during active disease.

The chain employs TRBV5-4 and TRBJ1-1; maybe TRBD1 (5 bases). Germline CDR1 and CDR2: SGHNT and YYREEE (reference sequence). The V end was cut by 4 bases, the J end by 3 bases, with 16 bases between. The CDR3 runs 15 residues. The CDR3 DNA reads as TGTGCCAGCAGCGCGACGTCAGGGTTACACACTGAAGCTTTCTTT. Protein product: CASSATSGLHTEAFF.

The V and J genes are TRBV5-1 and TRBJ2-2, with D tentatively TRBD1 (5 bases). The CDR3 is 14 amino acids. V lost 0 bases to trimming and J lost 6 bases, with 9 bases between them. CDR1 SGHRS and CDR2 YFSETQ come from the germline V gene. Here the CDR3 reads CASSLGGEAGELFF. In DNA, the CDR3 is TGCGCCAGCAGCTTGGGGGGCGAGGCCGGGGAGCTGTTTTTT.

This chain uses TRBV2 with TRBJ2-1, with D tentatively TRBD1 (6 bases). CDR1 SNHLY and CDR2 FYNNEI come from the germline V gene. V dropped 5 bases and J dropped 6 bases, with 11 bases sitting between them. The CDR3 is 13 residues long. DNA for the CDR3: TGTGCCAGCAGTCCGAACAGGGTCAATGAGCAGTTCTTC. This sequence encodes CASSPNRVNEQFF.

The chain joins TRBV12-3 or TRBV12-4 to TRBJ2-3; no definite D call. The ends were cut back, 6 bases at V and 4 bases at J, with 11 bases in the middle. The length of the CDR3 is 13 residues. CDR3 in DNA: TGTGCCAGCAGCCCAAACTATGCAGATACGCAGTATTTT. Protein sequence: CASSPNYADTQYF.

The V call is TRBV7-2, the J call TRBJ2-7; TRBD2 matches at 10 bases. After removal of 5 bases from V and 2 bases from J, the junction contained 6 bases not matched to a gene. In germline, CDR1 is SGHTA, CDR2 FQGNSA. This CDR3 has 15 residues. The CDR3 is CASSQGLARTYEQYF. The CDR3 nucleotides read TGTGCCAGCAGCCAGGGACTAGCGAGGACCTACGAGCAGTACTTC.

CDR3 sequence (DNA): TGTGCCTGGGCTACAGGGGGGCTCCGAGAAGCTTTCTTT. Encoded protein: CAWATGGLREAFF. This chain joins TRBV30 and TRBJ1-1; 8 bases fit TRBD1. The CDR3 extends over 13 amino acids. The germline V gene has CDR1 GTSNPN and CDR2 SVGIG (reference sequence). The J segment lost 8 bases and the V segment lost 5 bases, leaving 10 bases of the junction unmatched.

This clone was recorded once. The chain has TRBV19 and TRBJ1-5; 7 bases fit TRBD1. The CDR3 is 17 amino acids. The V gene's germline CDR1 is LNHDA and CDR2 SQIVND (reference sequence). The V and J ends lost 4 bases and 0 bases, in that order; junction bases with no gene match: 9. CDR3 sequence: CASSKDREVYSNQPQHF. Here the CDR3 DNA reads TGTGCCAGTAGTAAAGACAGGGAGGTTTATAGCAATCAGCCCCAGCATTTT.

The chain employs TRBV11-3 and TRBJ2-5, with no clear D. V was cut by 2 bases and J by 4 bases, with 8 bases left in between. The CDR3 loop spans 13 amino acids. CDR1 SGHNT and CDR2 YENEEA come from the germline V gene. As DNA, the CDR3 is TGTGCCAGCAGCTTACAGGTTGGAGAGACCCAGTACTTC. Its protein product is CASSLQVGETQYF.

A remark on this clone: Other DNA sequences of this sample code for an identical CDR3. The V gene is TRBV6-6, the J gene TRBJ1-1, with D perhaps matching TRBD1 (5 bases). Germline-derived CDR1 and CDR2 are MNHNY and SVGAGI (reference sequence). This CDR3 comprises 13 residues. The germline V and J ends were trimmed by 6 bases and 3 bases, with 11 bases remaining between them. The CDR3 sequence: CASSPRGDTEAFF. The CDR3 region has the DNA TGTGCCAGCAGCCCCCGGGGGGACACTGAAGCTTTCTTT.

The chain recombines TRBV7-2 with TRBJ2-5, with D hard to call. Germline loops: CDR1 SGHTA, CDR2 FQGNSA. The CDR3 sequence is 13 residues long. Trimming took 3 bases from V and 1 from J, leaving 6 bases between them. The CDR3 reads CASSFAVQETQYF. CDR3 nucleotide sequence: TGTGCCAGCAGCTTCGCAGTCCAAGAGACCCAGTACTTC.

V gene TRBV5-4 combines with J gene TRBJ1-6; no firm D call. CDR3 length: 14 amino acids. V was shortened by 0 bases and J by 14 bases, with 15 bases between the two germline ends. CDR1 is SGHNT and CDR2 is YYREEE in the germline V gene (reference sequence). CDR3 sequence: CASSLGAGDFALHF. The CDR3 DNA reads TGTGCCAGCAGCTTGGGGGCCGGGGATTTCGCCCTCCACTTT.

This clone was recorded only once. The chain carries TRBV28 and TRBJ2-7, with TRBD1 identical over 8 bases. The junction had 5 bases not matched to a gene; V was cut back by 2 bases and J by 5 bases. CDR3 size: 14 residues. Germline CDR1 reads MDHEN; CDR2 reads SYDVKM. The CDR3 loop reads CASSLRDRWDEQYF. The CDR3 region has the DNA TGTGCCAGCAGTTTACGGGACAGGTGGGACGAGCAGTACTTC.

CDR3 nucleotide sequence: TGTGCCAGCAGCGGGGATTTGTCCACCGGGGAGCTGTTTTTT. It yields the protein CASSGDLSTGELFF. The chain is built from TRBV2 and TRBJ2-2, with a tentative D call TRBD2 (5 bases). The CDR3 has 14 amino acids. With 6 bases removed from V and 4 bases from J, the gap between germline ends came to 12 bases. Germline V gene data show CDR1 as SNHLY and CDR2 as FYNNEI.

The chain is built from TRBV11-3 and TRBJ2-7, with D tentatively TRBD1 (7 bases). Germline CDR1 reads SGHNT; CDR2 reads YENEEA. This CDR3 is 16 amino acids long. Trimming shortened V by 5 bases and J by 0 bases, and 17 bases separated the two germline ends. The CDR3 DNA reads TGTGCCAGCAGCGACCACCAGGGGGGCAGCTCCTACGAGCAGTACTTC. It encodes CASSDHQGGSSYEQYF.

The chain recombines TRBV4-2 with TRBJ2-4, with D possibly matching TRBD2 (5 bases). Germline CDR1 is LGHNA and CDR2 is YNFKEQ. V gave up 7 bases and J gave up 6 bases, with 19 bases separating them. The CDR3 spans 15 residues. CDR3 in amino acids: CASTLNLAGVNIQYF. DNA for the CDR3: TGTGCCAGCACTCTTAATCTGGCGGGTGTAAACATTCAGTACTTC.

CDR3 residues: CASSPTGAYGYTF. For the CDR3, the DNA is TGTGCCAGCAGTCCTACAGGGGCCTATGGCTACACCTTC. The chain joins TRBV12-3 or TRBV12-4 to TRBJ1-2; 7 bases align to TRBD1. This CDR3 is built from 13 residues. The junction had 4 bases not matched to a gene; V was cut back by 5 bases and J by 4 bases.

This sequence joins TRBV4-1 and TRBJ2-1; 8 nucleotides agree with TRBD2. The CDR3 extends over 17 amino acids. Trimming removed 4 bases from V and 10 bases from J; junction bases left unmatched: 18. CDR1 and CDR2 (germline): MGHRA, YSYEKL. The CDR3 sequence: CASSPIAGGRPSVEQFF. The DNA of the CDR3 is TGCGCCAGCAGCCCAATTGCGGGCGGGAGGCCCTCGGTGGAGCAGTTCTTC.

This sequence joins TRBV4-2 and TRBJ1-6; TRBD1 agrees at 7 bases. Germline lookup yields CDR1 LGHNA and CDR2 YNFKEQ. After removal of 3 bases from V and 5 bases from J, the junction contained 7 bases not matched to a gene. The CDR3 is made up of 16 amino acids. The CDR3 DNA is TGTGCCAGCAGCCATGGACCTCAGGGGGATAATTCACCCCTCCACTTT. Its protein product is CASSHGPQGDNSPLHF.

The chain joins TRBV11-3 to TRBJ1-1; 11 bases fit TRBD1. J gave up 4 bases and V 1 base, and 2 bases lay outside the gene matches. Germline CDR1 SGHNT, CDR2 YENEEA. The CDR3 is 15 amino acids. CDR3 DNA: TGTGCCAGCAGCTTAGTGGGGACAGGGGGCACTGAAGCTTTCTTT. It encodes CASSLVGTGGTEAFF.

The rearrangement links TRBV14 to TRBJ2-7; 11 bases fit TRBD2. Germline CDR1 and CDR2: SGHDN and FVKESK. With V trimmed by 5 bases and J by 2 bases, 5 bases remained unmatched. This CDR3 is built from 15 residues. The DNA of the CDR3 is TGTGCCAGCAGCAGACTAGCGGGGAATGCCTACGAGCAGTACTTC. This encodes CASSRLAGNAYEQYF.

The chain combines TRBV6-5 with TRBJ2-1; maybe TRBD2 (6 bases). Trimming cost V 2 bases and J 7 bases, with 12 bases left between them. This CDR3 has 14 amino acids. Germline lookup yields CDR1 MNHEY and CDR2 SVGAGI. CDR3 loop: CASSYPGAGNEQFF. The CDR3 DNA reads TGTGCCAGCAGTTACCCCGGCGCGGGGAATGAGCAGTTCTTC.

The chain joins TRBV7-2 to TRBJ2-5, with 7 nucleotides matching TRBD1. J gave up 4 bases and V 3 bases, and 11 bases lay outside the gene matches. This CDR3 is built from 16 residues. CDR1 is SGHTA, CDR2 FQGNSA, per germline. The CDR3 nucleotides are TGTGCCAGCAGCTTGTCCGGGACAGAAAGAGGAGAGACCCAGTACTTC. It codes for CASSLSGTERGETQYF.

The chain recombines TRBV6-5 with TRBJ1-3, with D unresolved. The germline V gene encodes CDR1 MNHEY and CDR2 SVGAGI. Trimming removed 5 bases from V and 0 bases from J, with 11 bases in between. This CDR3 is built from 15 residues. The CDR3 DNA reads TGTGCCAGCAGTCAACCTGCTAACTCTGGAAACACCATATATTTT. Translation: CASSQPANSGNTIYF.